This TCR beta chain appears in the sequencing data of a study of blood T cell repertoires in COVID-19. Whole-study context: T cells, B-cell-depleted T cells, or PBMCs supplied cDNA or gDNA.

Profiled with immunoSEQ multiplex PCR; TCRdb holds only in-frame clones, not every one. The sample includes fewer than 350,000 clones, around 85% seen only once; the top ten take about 6%. Donors in Cohort 3 who had recovered were those with two negative PCRs, healthcare professional clearance, or resolution of their symptoms. Trimming removed 5 bases at V and 3 bases at J, with 15 bases between. There are 14 residues in the CDR3. Germline CDR1 SGHNT, CDR2 YYREEE (reference sequence). The rearrangement uses TRBV5-4 and TRBJ2-7; D gene unclear. This sequence originates from a woman between 40 and 50 years old who had recovered from COVID-19. The sample consisted of PBMCs or T cells enriched from blood (not recorded which). The CDR3 bases are TGTGCCAGCAGGTCGGATACTGAGCGCTACGAGCAGTACTTC. The encoded protein is CASRSDTERYEQYF.